The present entry profiles one T cell receptor beta chain with its context. This entry belongs to a study of blood T cell repertoires in COVID-19. Germline assignment: CDR1 KGHSH and CDR2 LQKENI. The CDR3 has 15 amino acids. With V trimmed by 4 bases and J by 7 bases, 4 bases remained unmatched. Method: immunoSEQ multiplex PCR; TCRdb's copy keeps in-frame clones and lacks some. The sample includes 150,000 to 200,000 clones, 81% of them seen just once. The sequenced sample consisted of peripheral blood. This TCR was recovered from a man in his 60s with active or convalescent COVID-19. The V and J genes are TRBV18 and TRBJ1-6, with 10 bases identical to TRBD1. CDR3 DNA sequence: TGTGCCAGCTCACTCGGGACAGGGGACAATTCACCCCTCCACTTT. As protein: CASSLGTGDNSPLHF. Full variable domain (missing parts from reference TRBV18 and TRBJ1-6): NAGVMQNPRHLVRRRGQEARLRCSPMKGHSHVYWYRQLPEEGLKFMVYLQKENIIDESGMPKERFSAEFPKEGPSILRIQQVVRGDSAAYFCASSLGTGDNSPLHFGNGTRLTVT.